This TCR beta chain was identified during a study of blood T cells in healthy people across ages (dated by TCRdb to between 2014 and 2016). General notes on the study: In model experiments, roughly one uniquely barcoded TCR beta cDNA molecule per two T cells was captured by template switching. The study measured age-related changes in TCR beta repertoire diversity using deep sequencing normalized with unique cDNA molecular identifiers. To avoid experimental bias, donors of different ages were randomly spread across the sequencing lanes. Four age groups were formed from the donors: young (average about 16 years), middle-aged (around 37), aged (under 70) and long-lived (more than 75). Two additional independent replicas of 1 million unique cDNA reads from the same blood draw were analyzed for two donors (one aged 18 to 30 and one aged 80 or older).

The paper's findings and limits, for the study overall: Estimates of total diversity from one million sequenced T cells were regarded as lower bounds and underestimates. As age increased, observed TCR beta diversity per million T cells dropped in a roughly linear way, and a significant reduction was already evident by age roughly 36. Compared with the aged group, the long-lived group had more naive CD4+ T cells, fewer expanded clones and increased TCR diversity, a pattern suggesting age selection. Conclusive comparison of naive and antigen-experienced compartments was prevented by the profiling of bulk unsorted PBMCs. The percentage of naive T cells measured by flow cytometry correlated strongly with observed TCR beta diversity. Because donor CMV infection status was unknown, age-related changes in expanded clonotypes were potentially confounded.

The roughly 39 donors, aged roughly 6 to 90 years, were systemically healthy Caucasian individuals from Russia. Each donor gave around 9.8 milliliters of peripheral blood, collected into EDTA-treated Vacutainer tubes. PBMCs were isolated by Ficoll-Paque density-gradient centrifugation, with at least 6.5 million obtained per sample. Trizol reagent was used to extract total RNA from the PBMCs, yielding at least 5 micrograms per sample. For every donor, an aliquot of PBMCs went through flow cytometry to measure the percentages of naive CD45RAhigh/CD27high T cells. The library was prepared using 5' RACE. The data were produced on an Illumina HiSeq 2500. A second PCR of about 6 to 11 cycles was run with a J-beta primer mix and a sample-barcoded 5' primer. A unique molecular identifier was introduced onto each TCR beta cDNA molecule by a template-switch 5' adaptor carrying 12 random nucleotides. At least 2.5 million CDR3-containing paired-end reads were obtained from each sample. First-strand cDNA was synthesized from all RNA with the Mint cDNA synthesis kit, primed by a TRBC-specific oligonucleotide. Following uracil-DNA glycosylase treatment, a first 18-cycle PCR with universal primers M1SS and BC2_uni_R was performed on all cDNA. The original pipeline was this. Normalization of each sample was performed by random selection of 1 million high-quality reads, each carrying a distinct molecular identifier. Reads sharing molecular identifiers were discarded rather than binned into consensus sequences. CDR3 identification, clonotype clustering and error correction used MiTCR with a Q25 quality threshold and the strictest error-elimination algorithm. A nonparametric unseen species model using Euler transformation provided a lower-bound estimate of total TCR beta diversity. Starting from the raw public reads, TCRdb applied fastp trimming at Q25, assembled clones with MiXCR and retained in-frame beta chains. Here each entry gathers all rows of one CDR3 protein and keeps the most common genes and DNA. These V and J calls are TCRdb output, not the study's own analysis. This sample comprises just over 1 million distinct CDR3 sequences, 35% to 55% of them detected only once. The ten largest clones add up to under 20% of the sample.

From the germline V gene, CDR1 is SGHRS and CDR2 is YFSETQ. Trimmed from V: 5 bases; trimmed from J: 9 bases; junction bases lacking a gene match: 6. The CDR3 runs 13 residues from the cysteine to the phenylalanine. Solely the CDR3 DNA is kept, with 39 bases framed from the first base. Comment on this clonotype: The antigen it binds to is not known. No quality values exist for individual bases; no much larger clone is one base distant.

The chain employs TRBV5-1 and TRBJ2-1; a stretch of 9 junction bases matches TRBD2. Input material: blood. The source is a woman aged 60-75 years in good health. The encoded CDR3 is CASRVAGGVEQFF. In nucleotide form, the sequence is TGCGCCAGCAGGGTTGCGGGAGGGGTTGAGCAGTTCTTC.